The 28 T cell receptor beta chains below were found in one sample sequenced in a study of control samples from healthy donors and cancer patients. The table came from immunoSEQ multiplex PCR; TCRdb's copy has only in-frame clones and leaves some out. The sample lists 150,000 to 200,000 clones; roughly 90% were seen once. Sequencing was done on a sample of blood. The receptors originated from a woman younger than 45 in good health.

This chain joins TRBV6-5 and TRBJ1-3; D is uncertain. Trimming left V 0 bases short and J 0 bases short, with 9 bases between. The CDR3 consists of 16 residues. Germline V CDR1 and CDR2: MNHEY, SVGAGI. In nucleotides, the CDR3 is TGTGCCAGCAGTTACTCGAGAGGCAGCTCTGGAAACACCATATATTTT. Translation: CASSYSRGSSGNTIYF.

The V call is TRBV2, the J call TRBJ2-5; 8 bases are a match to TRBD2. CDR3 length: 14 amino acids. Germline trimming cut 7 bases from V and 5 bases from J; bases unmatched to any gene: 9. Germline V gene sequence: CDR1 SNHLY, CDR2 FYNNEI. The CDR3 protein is CASTAGDLGETQYF. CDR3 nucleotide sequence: TGTGCCAGCACAGCGGGAGACCTAGGGGAGACCCAGTACTTC. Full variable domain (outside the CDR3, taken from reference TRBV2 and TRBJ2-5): EPEVTQTPSHQVTQMGQEVILRCVPISNHLYFYWYRQILGQKVEFLVSFYNNEISEKSEIFDDQFSVERPDGSNFTLKIRSTKLEDSAMYFCASTAGDLGETQYFGPGTRLLVL.

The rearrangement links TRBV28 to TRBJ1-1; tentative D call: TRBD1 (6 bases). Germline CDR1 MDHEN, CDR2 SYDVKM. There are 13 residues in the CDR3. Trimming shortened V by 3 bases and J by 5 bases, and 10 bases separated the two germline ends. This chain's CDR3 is CASSLDQGTEAFF. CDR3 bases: TGTGCCAGCAGTTTGGACCAGGGGACTGAAGCTTTCTTT.

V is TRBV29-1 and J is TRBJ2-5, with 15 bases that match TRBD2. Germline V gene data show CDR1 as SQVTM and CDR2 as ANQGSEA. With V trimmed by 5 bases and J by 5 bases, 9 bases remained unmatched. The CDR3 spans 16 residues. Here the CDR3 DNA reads TGCAGCGTTCCTGGACTAGCGGGAGGGGCTGGGGAGACCCAGTACTTC. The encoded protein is CSVPGLAGGAGETQYF.

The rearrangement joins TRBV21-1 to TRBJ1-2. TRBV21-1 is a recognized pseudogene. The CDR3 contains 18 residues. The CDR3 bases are TGTGCCAGCAGCCATCGTTTATATAGGAGGGAAAGGGACTATGGCTACACCTTC. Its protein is CASSHRLYRRERDYGYTF.

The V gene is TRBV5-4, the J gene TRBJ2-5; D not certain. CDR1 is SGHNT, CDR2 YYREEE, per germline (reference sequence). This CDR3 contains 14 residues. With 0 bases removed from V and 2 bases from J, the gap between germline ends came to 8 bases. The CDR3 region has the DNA TGTGCCAGCAGCTTGGGGCGGTATCAAGAGACCCAGTACTTC. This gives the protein CASSLGRYQETQYF.

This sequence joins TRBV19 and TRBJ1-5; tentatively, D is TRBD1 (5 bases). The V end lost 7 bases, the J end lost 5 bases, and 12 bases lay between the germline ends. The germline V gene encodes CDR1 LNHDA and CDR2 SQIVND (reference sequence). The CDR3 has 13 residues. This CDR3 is CASTVGGDQPQHF. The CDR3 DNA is TGTGCCAGTACCGTGGGGGGGGATCAGCCCCAGCATTTT. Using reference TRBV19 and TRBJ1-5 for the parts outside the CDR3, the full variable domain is DGGITQSPKYLFRKEGQNVTLSCEQNLNHDAMYWYRQDPGQGLRLIYYSQIVNDFQKGDIAEGYSVSREKKESFPLTVTSAQKNPTAFYLCASTVGGDQPQHFGDGTRLSIL.

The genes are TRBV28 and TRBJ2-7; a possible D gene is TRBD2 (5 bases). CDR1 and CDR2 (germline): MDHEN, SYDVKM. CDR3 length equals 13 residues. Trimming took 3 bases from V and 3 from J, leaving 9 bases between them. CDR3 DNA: TGTGCCAGCAGTTTTCCCGGGAACTACGAGCAGTACTTC. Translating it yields CASSFPGNYEQYF.

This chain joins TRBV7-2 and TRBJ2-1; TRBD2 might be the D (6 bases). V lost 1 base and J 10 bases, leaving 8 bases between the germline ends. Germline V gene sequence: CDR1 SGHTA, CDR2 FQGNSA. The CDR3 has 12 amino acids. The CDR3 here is CASSLVRGEQFF. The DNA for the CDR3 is TGTGCCAGCAGCTTAGTGCGGGGCGAGCAGTTCTTC.

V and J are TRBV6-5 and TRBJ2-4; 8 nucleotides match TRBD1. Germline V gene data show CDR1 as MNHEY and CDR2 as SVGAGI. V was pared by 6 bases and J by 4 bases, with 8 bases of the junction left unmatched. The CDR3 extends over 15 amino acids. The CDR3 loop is CASSLAGGGKNIQYF. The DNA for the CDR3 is TGTGCCAGCAGCCTCGCAGGGGGCGGGAAAAACATTCAGTACTTC.

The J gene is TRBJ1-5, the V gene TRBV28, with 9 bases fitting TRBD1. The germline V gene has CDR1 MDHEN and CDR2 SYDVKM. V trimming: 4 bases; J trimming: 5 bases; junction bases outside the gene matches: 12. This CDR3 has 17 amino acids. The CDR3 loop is CASSWPFGTGWDQPQHF. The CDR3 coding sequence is TGTGCCAGCAGTTGGCCCTTCGGGACAGGGTGGGATCAGCCCCAGCATTTT.

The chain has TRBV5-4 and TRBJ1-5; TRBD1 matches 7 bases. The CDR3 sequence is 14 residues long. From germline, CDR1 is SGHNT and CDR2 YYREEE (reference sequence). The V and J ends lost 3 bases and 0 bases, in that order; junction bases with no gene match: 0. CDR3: CASSYRGSNQPQHF. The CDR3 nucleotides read TGTGCCAGCAGCTACAGGGGTAGCAATCAGCCCCAGCATTTT.

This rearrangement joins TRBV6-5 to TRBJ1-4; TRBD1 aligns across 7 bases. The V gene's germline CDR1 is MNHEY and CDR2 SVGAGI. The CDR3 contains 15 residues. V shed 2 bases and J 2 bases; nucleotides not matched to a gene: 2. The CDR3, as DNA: TGTGCCAGCAGTTACAGGGGGCGGACTAATGAAAAACTGTTTTTT. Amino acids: CASSYRGRTNEKLFF.

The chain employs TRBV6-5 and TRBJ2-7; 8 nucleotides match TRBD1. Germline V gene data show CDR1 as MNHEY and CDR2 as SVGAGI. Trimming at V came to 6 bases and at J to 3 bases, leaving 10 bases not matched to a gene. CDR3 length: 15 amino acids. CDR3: CASRRTGMVIYEQYF. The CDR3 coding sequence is TGTGCCAGCAGACGGACAGGGATGGTAATCTACGAGCAGTACTTC.

CDR3 coding DNA: TGTGCCAGCAATAGAGGGACTTCCTCGTCCATCTATGGCTACACCTTC. Its translation is CASNRGTSSSIYGYTF. The rearrangement uses TRBV6-6 and TRBJ1-2, with D possibly being TRBD1 (5 bases). The V end lost 7 bases, the J end lost 4 bases, and 22 bases lay between the germline ends. Germline V gene lookup returns CDR1 MNHNY and CDR2 SVGAGI (reference sequence). The CDR3 is 16 amino acids.

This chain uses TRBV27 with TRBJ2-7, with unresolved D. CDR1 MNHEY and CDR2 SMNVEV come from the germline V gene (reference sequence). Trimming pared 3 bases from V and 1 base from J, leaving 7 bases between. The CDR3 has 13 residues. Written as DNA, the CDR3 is TGTGCCAGCAGTTTTGGGATGTCCTACGAGCAGTACTTC. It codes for CASSFGMSYEQYF.

CDR3 DNA sequence: TGTGCCAGCAGCACCGGGACAGGGGGCGATGAGCAGTTCTTC. This sequence encodes CASSTGTGGDEQFF. The V and J genes are TRBV6-4 and TRBJ2-1; 12 bases agree with TRBD1. The V gene's germline CDR1 is MRHNA and CDR2 SNTAGT. Unmatched junction bases numbered 5, after V lost 6 bases and J lost 8 bases. The CDR3 loop spans 14 amino acids.

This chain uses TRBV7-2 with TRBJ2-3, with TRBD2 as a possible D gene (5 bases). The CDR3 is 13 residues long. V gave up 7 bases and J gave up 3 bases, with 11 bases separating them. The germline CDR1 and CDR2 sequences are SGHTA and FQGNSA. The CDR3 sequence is CASTPGGTDTQYF. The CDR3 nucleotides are TGTGCCAGCACCCCAGGCGGGACAGATACGCAGTATTTT.

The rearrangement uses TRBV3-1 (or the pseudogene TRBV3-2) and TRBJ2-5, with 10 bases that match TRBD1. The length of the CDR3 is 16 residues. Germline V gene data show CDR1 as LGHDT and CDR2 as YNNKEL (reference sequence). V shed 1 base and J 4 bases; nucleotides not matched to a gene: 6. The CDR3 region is CASSQGTGTGAETQYF. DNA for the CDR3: TGTGCCAGCAGCCAAGGTACCGGGACAGGGGCAGAGACCCAGTACTTC.

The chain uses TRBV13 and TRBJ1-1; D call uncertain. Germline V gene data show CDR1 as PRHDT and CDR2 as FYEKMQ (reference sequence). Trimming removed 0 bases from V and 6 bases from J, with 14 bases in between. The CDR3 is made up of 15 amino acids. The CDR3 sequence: CASSLGWVGGSEAFF. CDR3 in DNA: TGTGCCAGCAGCTTAGGGTGGGTCGGAGGATCTGAAGCTTTCTTT.

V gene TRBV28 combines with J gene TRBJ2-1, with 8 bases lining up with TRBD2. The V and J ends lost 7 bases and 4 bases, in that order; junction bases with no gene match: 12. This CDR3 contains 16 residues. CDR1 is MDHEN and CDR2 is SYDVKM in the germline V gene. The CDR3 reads CASTTLAGRGYNEQFF. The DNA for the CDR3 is TGTGCCAGCACCACATTAGCGGGGAGAGGGTACAATGAGCAGTTCTTC.

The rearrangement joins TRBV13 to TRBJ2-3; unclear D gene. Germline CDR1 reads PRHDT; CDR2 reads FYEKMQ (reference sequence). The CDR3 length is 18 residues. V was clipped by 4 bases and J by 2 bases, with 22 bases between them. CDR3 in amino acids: CASSSRLRSGSVTDTQYF. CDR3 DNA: TGTGCCAGCAGCTCGAGACTTCGGTCGGGTTCGGTCACAGATACGCAGTATTTT.

This CDR3 is CASSEAKRGGRSPLHF. For the CDR3, the DNA is TGTGCCAGCAGTGAAGCTAAGAGAGGGGGGCGTTCACCCCTCCACTTT. V and J are TRBV2 and TRBJ1-6; tentatively, D is TRBD1 (6 bases). Germline V gene data show CDR1 as SNHLY and CDR2 as FYNNEI. Deletions cut 0 bases from V and 9 bases from J, with 15 bases between. There are 16 residues in the CDR3.

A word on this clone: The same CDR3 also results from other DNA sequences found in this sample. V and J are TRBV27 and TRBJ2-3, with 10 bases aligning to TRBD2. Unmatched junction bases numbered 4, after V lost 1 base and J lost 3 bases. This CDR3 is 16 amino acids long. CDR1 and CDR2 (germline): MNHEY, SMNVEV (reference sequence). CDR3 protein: CASSLLASGRTDTQYF. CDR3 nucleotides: TGTGCCAGCAGTTTATTGGCTAGCGGGAGAACAGATACGCAGTATTTT.

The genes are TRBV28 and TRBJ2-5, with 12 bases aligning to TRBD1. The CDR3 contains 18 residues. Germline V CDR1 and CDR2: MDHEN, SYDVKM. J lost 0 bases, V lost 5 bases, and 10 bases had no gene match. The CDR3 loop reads CASSPGQGALRYQETQYF. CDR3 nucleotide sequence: TGTGCCAGCAGTCCGGGACAGGGGGCGCTTAGGTACCAAGAGACCCAGTACTTC.

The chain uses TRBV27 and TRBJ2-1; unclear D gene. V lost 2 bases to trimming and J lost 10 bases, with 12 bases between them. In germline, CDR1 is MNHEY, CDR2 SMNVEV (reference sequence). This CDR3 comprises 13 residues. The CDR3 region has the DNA TGTGCCAGCAGTTTACTAGGCAACGGGGAGCAGTTCTTC. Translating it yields CASSLLGNGEQFF.

The CDR3 loop reads CASSSSSGVEQYF. CDR3 sequence (DNA): TGTGCCAGCAGCTCATCGTCAGGGGTCGAGCAGTACTTC. V usage is TRBV5-6 and J usage is TRBJ2-7, with D perhaps matching TRBD1 (6 bases). The germline V and J ends were trimmed by 3 bases and 6 bases, with 13 bases remaining between them. The germline V gene has CDR1 SGHDT and CDR2 YYEEEE. The CDR3 extends over 13 amino acids. Full variable domain (missing parts from reference TRBV5-6 and TRBJ2-7): DAGVTQSPTHLIKTRGQQVTLRCSPKSGHDTVSWYQQALGQGPQFIFQYYEEEERQRGNFPDRFSGHQFPNYSSELNVNALLLGDSALYLCASSSSSGVEQYFGPGTRLTVT.

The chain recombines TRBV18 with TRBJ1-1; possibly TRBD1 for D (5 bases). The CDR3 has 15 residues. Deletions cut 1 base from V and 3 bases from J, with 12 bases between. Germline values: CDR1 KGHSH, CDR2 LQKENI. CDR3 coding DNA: TGTGCCAGCTCACCACGGGCAGGGCGTGACACTGAAGCTTTCTTT. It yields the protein CASSPRAGRDTEAFF.